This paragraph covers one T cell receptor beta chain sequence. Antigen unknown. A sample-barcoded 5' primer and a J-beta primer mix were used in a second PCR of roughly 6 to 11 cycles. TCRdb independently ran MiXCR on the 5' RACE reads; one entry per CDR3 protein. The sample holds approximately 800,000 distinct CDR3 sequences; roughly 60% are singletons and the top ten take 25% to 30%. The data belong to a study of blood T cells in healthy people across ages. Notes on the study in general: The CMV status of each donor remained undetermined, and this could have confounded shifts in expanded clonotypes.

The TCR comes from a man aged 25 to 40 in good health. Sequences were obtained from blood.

The CDR3 bases are TGCAGCGTTGAAGGAGCAAGCGGGGGGGGAAATGAGCAGTTCTTC. The encoded protein is CSVEGASGGGNEQFF. The chain links TRBV29-1 to TRBJ2-1; 10 bases map to TRBD2. The CDR3 runs to 15 residues. Germline assignment: CDR1 SQVTM and CDR2 ANQGSEA. V was pared by 1 base and J by 7 bases, with 7 bases of the junction left unmatched.